Described below is a single TCR beta chain sequence and its context. TCRdb keeps only in-frame clones here, not all; method: immunoSEQ multiplex PCR. The sample lists about 310,000 clones; around nine tenths were seen once. This sample was taken from a study of blood T cell repertoires in COVID-19. Study as a whole: In each case, the material was cDNA or gDNA derived from T cells, B-cell-depleted T cells, or PBMCs.

CDR1 SGHTA and CDR2 FQGNSA come from the germline V gene. This CDR3 has 15 amino acids. V was clipped by 5 bases and J by 8 bases; unmatched bases: 9. Enrolled through a virtual design, the participants were between roughly 18 and 89 years of age and came from fewer than 30 US areas. Donors in Cohort 3 who had recovered were those with two negative PCRs, healthcare professional clearance, or resolution of their symptoms. This receptor was identified in a woman in her thirties or forties who had recovered from COVID-19. The specimen was PBMCs or T cells enriched from blood (not recorded which). The chain joins TRBV7-2 to TRBJ2-1; TRBD1 agrees at 10 bases. For the CDR3, the DNA is TGTGCCAGCAGCCTCGACAGGGGGCTTTATTATGAGCAGTTCTTC. This translates into CASSLDRGLYYEQFF.